Each of the 24 T cell receptor beta chains below was sequenced from the same sample in a study of cytomegalovirus exposure and HLA in healthy donors (dated by TCRdb to about 2017). Libraries were made using the immunoSEQ multiplex PCR assay. The multiplex PCR relied on a mix of 60 forward primers for TCR Vbeta segments and 13 reverse primers for TCR Jbeta segments. What TCRdb holds here is the immuneACCESS table cut down to in-frame rearrangements. Part of the clones is not present; checked against another copy, under half of the missing clones reflect an unresolved V gene, and the others are unexplained. The sample contains more than 150,000 clones, about 90% of them found a single time. Together, the top ten hold roughly 0.23% of the sample. The sequenced sample consisted of PBMCs. These receptors were obtained from a girl younger than two in good health and CMV-seronegative.

The CDR3 sequence: CASSLAAKDYGYTF. The CDR3, as DNA: TGTGCCAGCAGCTTAGCAGCGAAAGACTATGGCTACACCTTC. This sequence joins TRBV7-8 and TRBJ1-2; no clear D gene. CDR1 is SGHVS, CDR2 FQNEAQ, per germline. Between the trimmed V and J ends, which lost 0 bases and 3 bases, there was a span of 8 bases. The CDR3 totals 14 residues.

The chain carries TRBV4-1 and TRBJ2-1; D not resolved. Germline values: CDR1 MGHRA, CDR2 YSYEKL. The CDR3 loop spans 12 amino acids. The V gene lost 2 bases and the J gene lost 9 bases, with 8 bases spanning the gap. CDR3 in amino acids: CASSQKALEQFF. CDR3 in DNA: TGCGCCAGCAGCCAAAAAGCTCTTGAGCAGTTCTTC.

The rearrangement links TRBV25-1 to TRBJ2-5; TRBD2 is a possible D gene (6 bases). The germline V gene has CDR1 MGHDK and CDR2 SYGVNS. CDR3 size: 13 residues. V was cut by 2 bases and J by 5 bases, with 9 bases left in between. The CDR3 coding sequence is TGTGCCAGCAGTGAACGAGGGAGGGAGACCCAGTACTTC. As protein: CASSERGRETQYF.

On this clone itself: Other DNA sequences in this sample translate to the same CDR3. This sequence joins TRBV9 and TRBJ2-7, with D possibly matching TRBD2 (6 bases). The CDR3 extends over 14 amino acids. V was shortened by 0 bases and J by 4 bases, with 11 bases between the two germline ends. CDR1 is SGDLS and CDR2 is YYNGEE in the germline V gene. The CDR3: CASSVVGSGYEQYF. As DNA, the CDR3 is TGTGCCAGCAGCGTAGTCGGTAGCGGTTACGAGCAGTACTTC.

This rearrangement joins TRBV19 to TRBJ2-7; 11 bases match TRBD2. This CDR3 has 16 residues. The junction had 3 bases not matched to a gene; V was cut back by 0 bases and J by 2 bases. Germline CDR1 is LNHDA and CDR2 is SQIVND (reference sequence). In DNA, the CDR3 is TGTGCCAGTAGTATAGATCTAGCGGGGGGCGCCTACGAGCAGTACTTC. It is translated as CASSIDLAGGAYEQYF.

The V gene is TRBV25-1, the J gene TRBJ1-3; the D is unclear. Trimming took off 5 bases at V and 0 bases at J, with 11 bases between the two ends. The germline gives CDR1 MGHDK, CDR2 SYGVNS. The CDR3 is made up of 15 amino acids. The CDR3 nucleotides are TGTGCCAGCAGTAAGGACGGGAACTCTGGAAACACCATATATTTT. This codes for CASSKDGNSGNTIYF.

This clone appeared a single time. The DNA for the CDR3 is TGTGCCAGCAGCCAAGCGGTATTGCGGGCAGGGGGCCACGTTCAGCCCCAGCATTTT. It specifies CASSQAVLRAGGHVQPQHF. The chain links TRBV4-2 to TRBJ1-5; 8 bases line up with TRBD1. J gave up 6 bases and V 1 base, and 17 bases lay outside the gene matches. This CDR3 region has 19 residues. Germline-derived CDR1 and CDR2 are LGHNA and YNFKEQ.

The chain uses TRBV5-1 and TRBJ2-2; D might be TRBD1 (6 bases). CDR3 length: 13 residues. Trimming removed 7 bases at V and 1 base at J, with 8 bases between. Germline V gives CDR1 SGHRS, CDR2 YFSETQ. The CDR3 DNA is TGCGCCAGCCAGGGACAGAACACCGGGGAGCTGTTTTTT. This encodes CASQGQNTGELFF. The whole variable domain, filled in from reference TRBV5-1 and TRBJ2-2, reads KAGVTQTPRYLIKTRGQQVTLSCSPISGHRSVSWYQQTPGQGLQFLFEYFSETQRNKGNFPGRFSGRQFSNSRSEMNVSTLELGDSALYLCASQGQNTGELFFGEGSRLTVL.

The chain uses TRBV7-9 and TRBJ2-3; 14 positions match TRBD2. With 5 bases clipped from V and 5 bases from J, the junction kept 12 bases outside the gene matches. From germline, CDR1 is SEHNR and CDR2 FQNEAQ (reference sequence). The CDR3 runs to 18 residues. In DNA form, the CDR3 reads TGTGCCAGCAGCCTATCACAGACTAGCGGGGGGGGTGGAGATACGCAGTATTTT. The encoded protein is CASSLSQTSGGGGDTQYF.

The CDR3 reads CAIRSSGLAGGSEQFF. In DNA, the CDR3 is TGTGCCATCAGATCTTCCGGACTAGCGGGAGGCAGTGAGCAGTTCTTC. The V gene is TRBV10-3, the J gene TRBJ2-1; TRBD2 matches at 14 bases. Germline V gene lookup returns CDR1 ENHRY and CDR2 SYGVKD. The V and J ends lost 6 bases and 9 bases, in that order; junction bases with no gene match: 10. The CDR3 is 16 amino acids.

J is TRBJ2-2 and V is TRBV7-3, with TRBD2 identical over 7 bases. Germline CDR1 SGHTA, CDR2 FQGTGA. V gave up 8 bases and J gave up 3 bases; unmatched junction bases: 3. The CDR3 has 13 residues. CDR3 sequence: CASASGYTGELFF. The CDR3 DNA follows: TGTGCCAGCGCTAGCGGCTACACCGGGGAGCTGTTTTTT.

In DNA form, the CDR3 reads TGTGCCAGCAGCTCGAGAGGACAGGGGAGATCACCCCTCCACTTT. Translated: CASSSRGQGRSPLHF. This chain uses TRBV5-4 with TRBJ1-6; TRBD1 matches 9 bases. CDR1 SGHNT and CDR2 YYREEE come from the germline V gene (reference sequence). Trimming removed 3 bases from V and 10 bases from J; junction bases left unmatched: 8. The CDR3 covers 15 residues.

The chain joins TRBV7-2 to TRBJ2-3; 7 nucleotides align to TRBD2. V shed 5 bases and J 0 bases; nucleotides not matched to a gene: 5. The CDR3 contains 15 residues. The germline gives CDR1 SGHTA, CDR2 FQGNSA. The CDR3 DNA sequence: TGTGCCAGCAGCACATTCGGGGGGAGCACAGATACGCAGTATTTT. Translated: CASSTFGGSTDTQYF. Using reference TRBV7-2 and TRBJ2-3 for the parts outside the CDR3, the full variable domain is GAGVSQSPSNKVTEKGKDVELRCDPISGHTALYWYRQSLGQGLEFLIYFQGNSAPDKSGLPSDRFSAERTGGSVSTLTIQRTQQEDSAVYLCASSTFGGSTDTQYFGPGTRLTVL.

This clone was observed a few times. The V gene is TRBV13, the J gene TRBJ1-1, with D unresolved. Germline V gene data show CDR1 as PRHDT and CDR2 as FYEKMQ (reference sequence). The CDR3 extends over 14 amino acids. V lost 6 bases to trimming and J lost 1 base, with 12 bases between them. The CDR3 DNA follows: TGTGCCAGCAGGAAAAGAGGGCAGAACACTGAAGCTTTCTTT. This gives the protein CASRKRGQNTEAFF.

The V call is TRBV11-2, the J call TRBJ2-1, with a weak D call TRBD2 (6 bases). The V end lost 0 bases, the J end lost 3 bases, and 12 bases lay between the germline ends. The CDR3 contains 16 residues. Germline lookup yields CDR1 SGHAT and CDR2 FQNNGV. CDR3 coding DNA: TGTGCCAGCAGCTTAGAACCAGGGACTGACTACAATGAGCAGTTCTTC. Translating gives CASSLEPGTDYNEQFF.

The chain couples TRBV9 to TRBJ2-5; D ambiguous. The assigned J gene may be wrong: the sequence end matches TRBJ2-7 better. The CDR3 has 14 residues. Germline V lookup: CDR1 SGDLS, CDR2 YYNGEE. This CDR3 is CASSVEVDTYEQYF. In DNA form, the CDR3 reads TGTGCCAGCAGCGTAGAAGTAGACACCTACGAGCAGTACTTC.

J is TRBJ1-5 and V is TRBV6-1; D is perhaps TRBD1 (6 bases). Germline CDR1 MNHNS, CDR2 SASEGT. This CDR3 is 14 amino acids long. Between the trimmed V and J ends, which lost 3 bases and 3 bases, there was a span of 9 bases. The CDR3 protein is CASSDRGPNQPQHF. CDR3 sequence (DNA): TGTGCCAGCAGTGACAGGGGCCCCAATCAGCCCCAGCATTTT.

The rearrangement uses TRBV5-6 and TRBJ2-7; TRBD2 matches at 15 bases. Trimming took 3 bases from V and 3 from J; bases not matched to a gene: 13. Germline V gene sequence: CDR1 SGHDT, CDR2 YYEEEE. The CDR3 length is 19 residues. CDR3 amino acids: CASSSTTGLAGGPYYEQYF. The CDR3 bases are TGTGCCAGCAGCTCAACCACCGGACTAGCGGGAGGGCCGTACTACGAGCAGTACTTC.

This chain joins TRBV2 and TRBJ2-7, with 10 bases matching TRBD2. From germline, CDR1 is SNHLY and CDR2 FYNNEI. After removal of 1 base from V and 2 bases from J, the junction contained 2 bases not matched to a gene. The CDR3 contains 15 residues. The CDR3 is CASSEVLAGAYEQYF. The CDR3 DNA reads as TGTGCCAGCAGTGAAGTTCTAGCGGGAGCCTACGAGCAGTACTTC.

The rearrangement joins TRBV25-1 to TRBJ2-7; 7 bases fit TRBD1. The CDR3 runs to 12 residues. V was pared by 2 bases and J by 6 bases, with 1 base of the junction left unmatched. In germline, CDR1 is MGHDK, CDR2 SYGVNS. The CDR3 loop reads CASSERGPEQYF. The CDR3, as DNA: TGTGCCAGCAGTGAAAGGGGGCCCGAGCAGTACTTC.

This clone appeared a single time. The chain is built from TRBV10-1 and TRBJ2-1, with TRBD2 matching 12 bases. The CDR3 runs to 15 residues. With 5 bases clipped from V and 8 bases from J, the junction kept 7 bases outside the gene matches. Germline V gene data show CDR1 as WNHNN and CDR2 as SYGVQD (reference sequence). The DNA for the CDR3 is TGCGCCAGCAGTCCGTCTAGCGGGGGGGCCGATGAGCAGTTCTTC. As protein: CASSPSSGGADEQFF.

Turning to this clone: The junction and the germline gene differ at one end; a read error may be behind it. This chain uses TRBV6-6 with TRBJ1-1, with TRBD1 matching over 10 bases. In germline, CDR1 is MNHNY, CDR2 SVGAGI (reference sequence). This CDR3 is built from 13 residues. The CDR3 loop is CASSYRWTGGSVF. CDR3 nucleotides: TGTGCCAGCAGTTACCGATGGACAGGGGGGAGCGTCTTT.

J is TRBJ1-2 and V is TRBV11-1; D might be TRBD1 (5 bases). The CDR3 has 13 residues. Germline CDR1 SGHAT, CDR2 FQDESV (reference sequence). Deletions cut 3 bases from V and 4 bases from J, with 9 bases between. CDR3 DNA sequence: TGTGCCAGCAGCTTGGAGGGGCTCTATGGCTACACCTTC. This codes for CASSLEGLYGYTF.

This chain links TRBV5-1 with TRBJ2-7; TRBD2 matches at 8 bases. Germline loops: CDR1 SGHRS, CDR2 YFSETQ. The CDR3 consists of 16 residues. The V and J ends lost 1 base and 1 base, in that order; junction bases with no gene match: 7. DNA of the CDR3: TGCGCCAGCAGCTTGATCCCCCGGGGGGGTTCCTACGAGCAGTACTTC. Protein: CASSLIPRGGSYEQYF.